A selection of T cell receptor beta chains follows, all from one sample in a study of T cells in Graves' hyperthyroidism and ophthalmopathy. TCRdb reprocessed the multiplex PCR reads with MiXCR, giving one entry per CDR3 protein. Found here are about 600,000 distinct CDR3 sequences, roughly 15% of them singletons; the top ten hold around 12%. Sequenced sample: blood. Receptors were obtained from a woman aged 45-65 years with Graves' ophthalmopathy. Both conserved end residues are part of each CDR3. The D gene is left open where the match is weak. The size field is filled for only some rows; it gives once, few, many or a size class.

abundance	v_gene	d_gene	j_gene	CDR3aa	CDR3nt
many	TRBV30	NA	TRBJ1-6	CAWSVQDNSPLHF	TGTGCCTGGAGTGTACAGGATAATTCACCCCTCCACTTT
many	TRBV7-3	NA	TRBJ1-2	CASSPDANYGYTF	TGTGCCAGCAGTCCGGACGCCAACTATGGCTACACCTTC
NA	TRBV19	TRBD1	TRBJ2-7	CASSMDRDDYEQYF	TGTGCCAGTAGTATGGACAGGGACGACTACGAGCAGTACTTC
NA	TRBV19	NA	TRBJ2-2	CASSGAPANAGELFF	TGTGCCAGTTCAGGAGCCCCCGCGAACGCCGGGGAGCTGTTTTTT
many	TRBV28	TRBD2	TRBJ2-1	CASSSTSGRAHEQFF	TGTGCCAGCAGTTCAACTAGCGGGAGGGCCCATGAGCAGTTCTTC
many	TRBV13	TRBD2	TRBJ2-1	CASSTRTSGIFEQFF	TGTGCCAGCAGCACTCGGACTAGCGGGATATTTGAGCAGTTCTTC
NA	TRBV2	TRBD2	TRBJ2-1	CASSRTSGRLF	TGTGCCAGCAGTCGGACTAGCGGCCGGCTCTTC
NA	TRBV9	TRBD2	TRBJ2-7	CASNAAGGNEQYF	TGTGCCAGCAACGCAGCGGGAGGAAACGAGCAGTACTTC
few	TRBV2	NA	TRBJ2-7	CASSIARTYEQYF	TGTGCCAGCAGTATAGCCCGAACCTACGAGCAGTACTTC
many	TRBV4-3	NA	TRBJ2-1	CASSQNEVDRYHNEQFF	TGCGCCAGCAGCCAAAATGAGGTGGACCGATACCATAATGAGCAGTTCTTC
many	TRBV7-2	NA	TRBJ1-2	CASSQQRNYGYTF	TGTGCCAGCAGTCAACAGAGAAACTATGGCTACACCTTC
many	TRBV20-1	NA	TRBJ1-1	CSARSWRMNTEAFF	TGCAGTGCTAGATCGTGGCGTATGAACACTGAAGCTTTCTTT
NA	TRBV25-1	NA	TRBJ2-1	CASSGGLAEAYNEQFF	TGTGCCAGCAGTGGGGGCTTAGCGGAGGCCTACAATGAGCAGTTCTTC
few	TRBV7-9	NA	TRBJ1-5	CASSIQGSNQPQHF	TGTGCCAGCAGCATACAGGGTAGCAATCAGCCCCAGCATTTT
many	TRBV2	NA	TRBJ1-5	CASRAPGAGRWQPQHF	TGTGCCAGCAGGGCCCCCGGCGCAGGGCGGTGGCAGCCCCAGCATTTT
many	TRBV5-8	TRBD2	TRBJ2-1	CASSLTSGRLNEQFF	TGTGCCAGCAGCTTGACTAGCGGGAGACTAAATGAGCAGTTCTTC
few	TRBV24-1	NA	TRBJ1-5	CATSDPRTAYGQPQHF	TGTGCCACCAGTGACCCCCGGACCGCCTACGGACAGCCCCAGCATTTT
few	TRBV6-2/TRBV6-3	NA	TRBJ2-7	CASSLVEKSSYEQYF	TGTGCCAGCAGTTTAGTGGAAAAGAGCTCCTACGAGCAGTACTTC
many	TRBV20-1	TRBD2	TRBJ2-7	CSADSGRLLEQYF	TGCAGTGCAGATAGCGGGAGGTTGCTCGAGCAGTACTTC
few	TRBV6-2/TRBV6-3	NA	TRBJ2-2	CASSYFSSSNTGELFF	TGTGCCAGCAGTTACTTCTCAAGTAGCAACACCGGGGAGCTGTTTTTT